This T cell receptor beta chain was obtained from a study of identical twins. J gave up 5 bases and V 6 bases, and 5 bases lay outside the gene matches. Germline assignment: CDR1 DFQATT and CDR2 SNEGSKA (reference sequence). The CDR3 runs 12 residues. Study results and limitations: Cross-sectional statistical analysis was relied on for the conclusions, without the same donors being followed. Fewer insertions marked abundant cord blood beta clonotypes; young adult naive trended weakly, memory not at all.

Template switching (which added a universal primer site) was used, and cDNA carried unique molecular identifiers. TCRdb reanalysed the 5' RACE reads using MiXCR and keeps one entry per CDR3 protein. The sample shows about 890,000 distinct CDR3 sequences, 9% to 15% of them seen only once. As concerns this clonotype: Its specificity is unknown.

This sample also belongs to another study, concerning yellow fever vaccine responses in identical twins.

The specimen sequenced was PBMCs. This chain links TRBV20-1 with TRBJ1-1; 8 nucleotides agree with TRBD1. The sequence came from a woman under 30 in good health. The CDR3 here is CSANDRGTEAFF. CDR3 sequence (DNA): TGCAGTGCAAACGACAGGGGTACTGAAGCTTTCTTT.